This passage covers 17 T cell receptor beta chains from one sample sequenced in a study of T-cell reconstitution after alpha-beta-depleted transplantation in children. Researchers prepared the TCRbeta library using unique molecular identifiers, the study reports. TCRdb reanalysed the PCR reads using MiXCR and keeps one entry per CDR3 protein. The sample lists 150,000 to 250,000 distinct CDR3 sequences; roughly 6% were seen once. Material: PBMCs, obtained before TCRalphabeta/CD19-depleted stem cell transplant. The source of these receptors is a girl in the first two years of life with combined immunodeficiency, due to receive a stem cell transplant.

This clonotype was counted ten times or more. Relative to the germline gene, one junction end is altered; a read error may explain this. J is TRBJ2-7 and V is TRBV7-7; 7 bases align to TRBD2. The CDR3 length is 15 residues. Germline CDR1 SSHAT, CDR2 FNYEAQ (reference sequence). CDR3 in DNA: TGTGCTAGCAGCTTAGACGGCGGGAGAGGATGCGAGCAGTACTTC. Protein: CASSLDGGRGCEQYF.

The chain is built from TRBV5-1 and TRBJ2-7, with D perhaps TRBD2 (5 bases). Trimming removed 2 bases at V and 2 bases at J, with 14 bases between. The germline V gene encodes CDR1 SGHRS and CDR2 YFSETQ. The CDR3 runs 15 residues. The DNA for the CDR3 is TGCGCCAGCAGCTTTGGTTTCGGGAACCCCTACGAGCAGTACTTC. As protein: CASSFGFGNPYEQYF. Supplemented by reference TRBV5-1 and TRBJ2-7, the full variable domain reads KAGVTQTPRYLIKTRGQQVTLSCSPISGHRSVSWYQQTPGQGLQFLFEYFSETQRNKGNFPGRFSGRQFSNSRSEMNVSTLELGDSALYLCASSFGFGNPYEQYFGPGTRLTVT.

This clonotype has a handful of counts. This chain's CDR3 is CSAIGLGGLDEQFF. The DNA for the CDR3 is TGCAGTGCTATTGGACTAGGGGGGTTGGATGAGCAGTTCTTC. The genes are TRBV20-1 and TRBJ2-1; TRBD2 might be the D (7 bases). Per germline, CDR1 DFQATT and CDR2 SNEGSKA (reference sequence). With 4 bases removed from V and 8 bases from J, the gap between germline ends came to 18 bases. This CDR3 spans 14 amino acids.

This clonotype was counted at least ten times. The chain uses TRBV29-1 and TRBJ2-7; 10 bases fit TRBD2. CDR3 length: 15 residues. Losses at the gene ends were 3 bases for V and 5 bases for J; bases not matched to a gene: 10. Germline CDR1 reads SQVTM; CDR2 reads ANQGSEA. CDR3 sequence reads: CSVELTSGMPHEQYF. As DNA, the CDR3 is TGCAGCGTTGAGTTAACTAGCGGGATGCCCCACGAGCAGTACTTC.

This clonotype has just a few counts. This chain joins TRBV20-1 and TRBJ1-5, with 8 bases matching TRBD1. Germline CDR1 DFQATT, CDR2 SNEGSKA (reference sequence). The CDR3 loop spans 18 amino acids. J was trimmed by 1 base and V by 3 bases; bases with no gene match: 14. Here the CDR3 DNA reads TGCAGTGCTAGGGTCCCCGGGACAGGAGGTTCAAGCAATCAGCCCCAGCATTTT. Translating gives CSARVPGTGGSSNQPQHF.

The chain recombines TRBV3-1 with TRBJ2-5; 13 bases line up with TRBD2. V lost 8 bases and J lost 6; bases outside the gene matches: 18. The CDR3 totals 18 residues. CDR1 is LGHDT and CDR2 is YNNKEL in the germline V gene (reference sequence). This CDR3 is CASCSITSGGASRKTQYF. The CDR3 DNA reads TGTGCCAGCTGTTCCATTACTAGCGGGGGGGCCTCGAGGAAGACCCAGTACTTC.

This clonotype was seen many times. The V and J genes are TRBV29-1 and TRBJ1-1; the D is unclear. The CDR3 contains 13 residues. V lost 7 bases, J lost 1 base, and 13 bases lay in between. CDR1 and CDR2 (germline): SQVTM, ANQGSEA. CDR3 in amino acids: CSAKPLANTEAFF. CDR3 DNA: TGCAGCGCTAAACCCTTAGCGAACACTGAAGCTTTCTTT.

This clonotype was observed at least ten times. The chain combines TRBV14 with TRBJ1-5; maybe TRBD1 (5 bases). The length of the CDR3 is 17 residues. Germline values: CDR1 SGHDN, CDR2 FVKESK. V was pared by 0 bases and J by 0 bases, with 12 bases between. Written as DNA, the CDR3 is TGTGCCAGCAGCCAAGATAGGGGACCTATTAGCAATCAGCCCCAGCATTTT. It codes for CASSQDRGPISNQPQHF.

This clonotype was found many times. V gene TRBV20-1 combines with J gene TRBJ2-2, with 7 bases lining up with TRBD2. The CDR3 has 14 residues. V dropped 3 bases and J dropped 5; count of bases not matched to a gene: 6. Per the germline V gene, CDR1 is DFQATT and CDR2 is SNEGSKA (reference sequence). The CDR3 DNA follows: TGCAGTGCTAGTGGGAGGGACGTGACCGGGGAGCTGTTTTTT. Protein: CSASGRDVTGELFF.

This clonotype has ten or more counts. The V gene is TRBV20-1, the J gene TRBJ1-6; D is possibly TRBD1 (5 bases). V lost 0 bases to trimming and J lost 3 bases, with 12 bases between them. This CDR3 contains 16 residues. Germline lookup yields CDR1 DFQATT and CDR2 SNEGSKA (reference sequence). CDR3 nucleotide sequence: TGCAGTGCTAGAGACCTCCGGGACGACTATAATTCACCCCTCCACTTT. It yields the protein CSARDLRDDYNSPLHF.

The sample holds many counts of this clonotype. The J gene is TRBJ2-1, the V gene TRBV4-1; unclear D gene. The germline gives CDR1 MGHRA, CDR2 YSYEKL. The CDR3 consists of 13 residues. Between the trimmed V and J ends, which lost 1 base and 4 bases, there was a span of 5 bases. The CDR3 region has the DNA TGCGCCAGCAGCCAAGGGACGTACAATGAGCAGTTCTTC. Translating it yields CASSQGTYNEQFF.

This clonotype was detected many times. The rearrangement joins TRBV4-1 to TRBJ2-1, with D possibly matching TRBD2 (6 bases). V was cut by 2 bases and J by 8 bases, with 16 bases left in between. The CDR3 is 15 amino acids. Germline CDR1 MGHRA, CDR2 YSYEKL. This CDR3 reads CASSQWGGEVDEQFF. In DNA, the CDR3 is TGCGCCAGCAGCCAATGGGGCGGGGAGGTCGATGAGCAGTTCTTC.

This clonotype was seen ten or more times. The chain has TRBV27 and TRBJ2-7, with D unclear. Trimming took off 0 bases at V and 7 bases at J, with 10 bases between the two ends. Looked up from germline, CDR1 is MNHEY and CDR2 is SMNVEV (reference sequence). The CDR3 covers 13 residues. This CDR3 is CASSLSPFQEQYF. Here the CDR3 DNA reads TGTGCCAGCAGTTTATCCCCATTTCAAGAGCAGTACTTC.

This clonotype showed up many times. The chain carries TRBV2 and TRBJ2-1; D may correspond to TRBD1 or TRBD2 (6 bases each). Trimming removed 0 bases at V and 6 bases at J, with 15 bases between. CDR1 and CDR2 from the germline V gene are SNHLY and FYNNEI. The CDR3 sequence is 16 residues long. Here the CDR3 reads CASSEAGAASVNEQFF. CDR3 bases: TGTGCCAGCAGTGAAGCGGGGGCGGCTAGCGTCAATGAGCAGTTCTTC.

This clonotype has a handful of counts. This sequence joins TRBV7-6 and TRBJ2-1, with no clear D. The CDR3 contains 14 residues. Germline CDR1 SGHVS, CDR2 FNYEAQ. V shed 2 bases and J shed 5 bases, with 10 bases lying between them. CDR3 sequence reads: CASSLSPGDNEQFF. The CDR3 region has the DNA TGTGCCAGCAGCTTAAGTCCCGGAGACAATGAGCAGTTCTTC. Supplemented by reference TRBV7-6 and TRBJ2-1, the full variable domain reads GAGVSQSPRYKVTKRGQDVALRCDPISGHVSLYWYRQALGQGPEFLTYFNYEAQQDKSGLPNDRFSAERPEGSISTLTIQRTEQRDSAMYRCASSLSPGDNEQFFGPGTRLTVL.

This clonotype was observed many times. This rearrangement joins TRBV12-3 or TRBV12-4 to TRBJ2-5; D unclear. The CDR3 is 14 residues long. The ends were cut back, 3 bases at V and 0 bases at J, with 8 bases in the middle. CDR3 sequence: CASSFQRNQETQYF. In DNA form, the CDR3 reads TGTGCCAGCAGTTTCCAGAGAAACCAAGAGACCCAGTACTTC.

This clonotype came up many times. The chain combines TRBV29-1 with TRBJ2-1, with D hard to call. Trimming shortened V by 7 bases and J by 0 bases, and 13 bases separated the two germline ends. The germline V gene encodes CDR1 SQVTM and CDR2 ANQGSEA. This CDR3 region has 14 residues. The CDR3 DNA reads TGCAGCGCAGACTCGCCGAGCTCCTACAATGAGCAGTTCTTC. This codes for CSADSPSSYNEQFF.